This T cell receptor (beta chain) was documented in a study of Ad26.COV2.S vaccination and SARS-CoV-2 variants. Study-wide background: The study gave Ad26.COV2.S intramuscularly, once or twice 56 days apart. Study-level points and caveats: Substantial breadth was reportedly displayed by spike-specific CD8+ and CD4+ T cell responses after vaccination. Higher spike-specific TCR breadth was found in vaccine recipients than in placebo recipients.

Sample treatment: approximately 18 received Ad26.COV2.S at low or high dose, single or two shots; several received placebo; per-sample allocation not given. Each sample was drawn 63 days after the first injection (of vaccine or placebo). Built on an Ad26 vector, the vaccine expressed Wuhan-strain SARS-CoV-2 spike. V dropped 3 bases and J dropped 5 bases, with 10 bases sitting between them. CDR3 size: 14 residues. Germline V lookup: CDR1 MDHEN, CDR2 SYDVKM. About this clone: Its matching antigen is unknown.

Clones were read by immunoSEQ multiplex PCR, and TCRdb kept only the in-frame ones, dropping some. Counted here are roughly 300,000 clones, around 89% occurring once; the ten biggest clones make up around 6.4%. This chain joins TRBV28 and TRBJ1-4; possibly TRBD1 for D (6 bases). The material was peripheral blood, obtained in a trial of Ad26.COV2.S vaccine versus placebo. This clonotype was obtained from a person aged 18-60 years who received the Ad26.COV2.S COVID-19 vaccine or a placebo. The CDR3 here is CASSFRGANEKLFF. The CDR3 DNA follows: TGTGCCAGCAGTTTTAGGGGGGCGAATGAAAAACTGTTTTTT.